The clone carrying this TCR beta chain came up many times. Its matching antigen is unknown. This specimen belongs to a study of T cell repertoires in cytomegalovirus infection. Study at large: Public TCR beta signatures marked donors with CMV infection and the matching HLA. Whole-study findings and limits: Based on cumulative public TCR beta family frequency, carriers of CMV plus the relevant HLA were identified. What dominated the ex vivo response were HLA-C-restricted CMV-specific TCR beta clonotypes.

TCRdb re-called the reads with MiXCR, one entry per CDR3 protein. The table includes 150,000 to 200,000 distinct CDR3 sequences, about a tenth detected once. This CDR3 has 15 residues. V was shortened by 1 base and J by 2 bases, with 11 bases between the two germline ends. Germline CDR1 SGHTA, CDR2 FQGNSA. V and J are TRBV7-2 and TRBJ2-5; D may be TRBD2 (5 bases). The sample consisted of PBMCs. The source of this sequence is a human donor in good health (CMV status not recorded). Some clones in this sample may be carry-over from other donors' samples. CDR3 region: CASSLDARTQETQYF. As DNA, the CDR3 is TGTGCCAGCAGCTTAGATGCGAGGACTCAAGAGACCCAGTACTTC. Full variable domain (remainder filled in from reference TRBV7-2 and TRBJ2-5): GAGVSQSPSNKVTEKGKDVELRCDPISGHTALYWYRQSLGQGLEFLIYFQGNSAPDKSGLPSDRFSAERTGGSVSTLTIQRTQQEDSAVYLCASSLDARTQETQYFGPGTRLLVL.